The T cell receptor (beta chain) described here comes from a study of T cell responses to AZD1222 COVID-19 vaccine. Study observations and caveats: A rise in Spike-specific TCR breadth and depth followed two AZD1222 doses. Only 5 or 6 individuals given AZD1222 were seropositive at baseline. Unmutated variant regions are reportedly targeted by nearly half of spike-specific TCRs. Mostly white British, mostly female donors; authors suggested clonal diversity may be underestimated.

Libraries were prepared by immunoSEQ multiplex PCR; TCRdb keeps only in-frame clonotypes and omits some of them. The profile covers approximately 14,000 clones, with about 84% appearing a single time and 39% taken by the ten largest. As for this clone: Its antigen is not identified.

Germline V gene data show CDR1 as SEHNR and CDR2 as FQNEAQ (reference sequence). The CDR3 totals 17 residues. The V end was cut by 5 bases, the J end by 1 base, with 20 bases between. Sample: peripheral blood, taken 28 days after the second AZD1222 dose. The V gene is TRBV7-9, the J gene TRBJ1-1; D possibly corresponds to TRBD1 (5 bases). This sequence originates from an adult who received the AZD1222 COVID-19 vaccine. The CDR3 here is CASSRDAWDWGNTEAFF. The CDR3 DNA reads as TGTGCCAGCAGCCGGGACGCTTGGGATTGGGGGAACACTGAAGCTTTCTTT.